Below, 11 T cell receptor beta chains from the same sample are listed, as sequenced in a study of blood T cell repertoires in COVID-19 (dated by TCRdb to 2018 to 2021). Receptors were amplified or captured by the immunoSEQ multiplex PCR assay. TCRdb obtained this table from immuneACCESS and retained in-frame rearrangements with V and J assigned. These tables miss some clones; where compared with another copy, unresolved V genes account for less than half of the shortfall, and the remainder is unexplained. A total of roughly 70,000 clones appear in this sample, over 75% of them only once. The ten largest clones represent 3% to 3.5% of the sample. Sequences were obtained from peripheral blood. Receptors were obtained from a man aged 50 to 59 with active COVID-19.

The rearrangement links TRBV27 to TRBJ2-7; a weak D match, TRBD2 (5 bases). Germline CDR1 MNHEY, CDR2 SMNVEV (reference sequence). With 2 bases removed from V and 2 bases from J, the gap between germline ends came to 7 bases. This CDR3 has 13 residues. CDR3 residues: CASSLRGTYEQYF. The CDR3 DNA sequence: TGTGCCAGCAGTTTACGGGGTACCTACGAGCAGTACTTC.

The chain employs TRBV7-2 and TRBJ2-2; 13 positions agree with TRBD2. Trimming cost V 4 bases and J 3 bases; bases outside gene matches: 2. The CDR3 sequence is 16 residues long. The germline CDR1 and CDR2 sequences are SGHTA and FQGNSA. CDR3 in DNA: TGTGCCAGCAGCTCGACTAGCGGGAGGTACACCGGGGAGCTGTTTTTT. Amino acid sequence: CASSSTSGRYTGELFF.

This clone was observed once. The chain joins TRBV5-1 to TRBJ2-5; no clear D. The CDR3 runs 13 residues. The germline V and J ends were trimmed by 0 bases and 5 bases, with 8 bases remaining between them. Germline V CDR1 and CDR2: SGHRS, YFSETQ. The CDR3 DNA is TGCGCCAGCAGCTTGGGAGGTGGGGAGACCCAGTACTTC. It is translated as CASSLGGGETQYF.

This clone was counted a single time. The rearrangement uses TRBV23-1 and TRBJ1-5; a possible D gene is TRBD1 (5 bases). TRBV23-1 is an open reading frame whose function is uncertain. Trimming removed 3 bases from V and 4 bases from J, with 13 bases in between. The CDR3 sequence is 15 residues long. The CDR3 DNA is TGCGCCAGCAGTCACGGACCGGGACTGAATCAGCCCCAGCATTTT. Translation: CASSHGPGLNQPQHF.

This clone was seen more than once but under ten times. The rearrangement uses TRBV5-1 and TRBJ1-2; D uncertain. V was cut by 5 bases and J by 6 bases, with 14 bases left in between. Germline assignment: CDR1 SGHRS and CDR2 YFSETQ. The CDR3 extends over 13 amino acids. The CDR3 region has the DNA TGCGCCAGCAGTACTAACGGGGTTGATGGCTACACCTTC. It yields the protein CASSTNGVDGYTF.

The table lists this clone with a count of one. The CDR3 DNA sequence: TGCGCCAGCAGCTTGGCGTTGGGTAGCGGGGGGCAAGAGACCCAGTACTTC. Translation: CASSLALGSGGQETQYF. The V call is TRBV5-1, the J call TRBJ2-5, with 10 bases that match TRBD2. The germline V gene encodes CDR1 SGHRS and CDR2 YFSETQ. The CDR3 spans 17 residues. The V segment lost 0 bases and the J segment 2 bases; nucleotides outside the gene matches: 7. The full variable domain, its missing parts supplied by reference TRBV5-1 and TRBJ2-5, is KAGVTQTPRYLIKTRGQQVTLSCSPISGHRSVSWYQQTPGQGLQFLFEYFSETQRNKGNFPGRFSGRQFSNSRSEMNVSTLELGDSALYLCASSLALGSGGQETQYFGPGTRLLVL.

The gene calls are TRBV14 and TRBJ2-1; possible D gene TRBD2, 5 bases. This CDR3 comprises 11 residues. The V end lost 8 bases, the J end lost 8 bases, and 10 bases lay between the germline ends. Germline loops: CDR1 SGHDN, CDR2 FVKESK. The CDR3 DNA reads as TGTGCCAGCGGTCCTAGCCATGAGCAGTTCTTC. Its protein is CASGPSHEQFF. Looking up the rest from reference TRBV14 and TRBJ2-1 gives the full variable domain: EAGVTQFPSHSVIEKGQTVTLRCDPISGHDNLYWYRRVMGKEIKFLLHFVKESKQDESGMPNNRFLAERTGGTYSTLKVQPAELEDSGVYFCASGPSHEQFFGPGTRLTVL.

The chain combines TRBV5-1 with TRBJ1-2; D not resolved. With 1 base removed from V and 7 bases from J, the gap between germline ends came to 17 bases. The germline gives CDR1 SGHRS, CDR2 YFSETQ. This CDR3 is built from 15 residues. In DNA form, the CDR3 reads TGCGCCAGCAGCTTGTCCCGGGTTGCGTATCGTGGCTACACCTTC. Its translation is CASSLSRVAYRGYTF.

This chain joins TRBV10-2 and TRBJ2-5; 10 bases match TRBD1. Looked up from germline, CDR1 is WSHSY and CDR2 is SAAADI. This CDR3 spans 14 amino acids. Unmatched junction bases numbered 6, after V lost 6 bases and J lost 5 bases. The CDR3 spells CASRKDRGVETQYF. CDR3 bases: TGCGCCAGCAGGAAGGACAGGGGGGTGGAGACCCAGTACTTC.

The CDR3, as DNA: TGTGCCAGCAGTTCGACAGGGACTGTCTACGAGCAGTACTTC. Translated, it gives CASSSTGTVYEQYF. The V and J genes are TRBV6-6 and TRBJ2-7; TRBD1 might be the D (7 bases). Deletions cut 4 bases from V and 3 bases from J, with 13 bases between. The germline V gene encodes CDR1 MNHNY and CDR2 SVGAGI (reference sequence). The CDR3 has 14 amino acids.

This clone was picked up one time. The V call is TRBV19, the J call TRBJ2-3; no clear D. Germline V lookup: CDR1 LNHDA, CDR2 SQIVND (reference sequence). V shed 2 bases and J shed 2 bases, with 11 bases lying between them. This CDR3 comprises 15 residues. The CDR3 sequence is CASSIQQTYTDTQYF. Here the CDR3 DNA reads TGTGCCAGTAGTATACAGCAGACTTACACAGATACGCAGTATTTT.